Detailed here is one T cell receptor beta chain. This clonotype was detected ten times or more. It lacks a known antigen. No base quality values were provided; no much bigger clone lies one nucleotide off. The data belong to a study of T cell repertoires in cytomegalovirus infection (dated by TCRdb to between 2018 and 2021). Describing the broader study: The HLA type of each donor mattered for the analysis, because public TCR beta signatures pointed to carriage of CMV infection along with the matching HLA type. The study at large found these results: In the ex vivo response, HLA-C-restricted CMV-specific TCR beta clonotypes were dominant, and in two of eight donors the single most frequent clonotype came from this HLA-C-restricted group. In both this cohort and an independent cohort of approximately 350 donors, the cumulative frequency of public TCR beta family members distinguished carriers of CMV infection plus the relevant HLA type.

The CDR3 holds 15 amino acids from the cysteine to the phenylalanine. The read is trimmed to its CDR3 DNA, 45 bases read in frame from base 1. The CDR1 and CDR2 encoded by the germline V gene are MDHEN and SYDVKM. At the junction V is shortened by 4 bases and J by 3 bases, with 13 bases in between. TCRdb records Illumina HiSeq 1500 as the sequencer. The public reads were quality trimmed at Q25 with fastp and then assembled into clones with MiXCR by TCRdb, keeping productive beta chains. A single entry per CDR3 protein holds the most common genes and DNA from its merged rows. For this sample the table gives some 200,000 distinct CDR3 sequences, of which about a tenth were detected only once. Jointly, the top ten make up about 4.2% of the sample.

The receptor was derived from a human donor in good health (CMV status not recorded). Some clones in this sample may be carry-over from other donors' samples. Here the chain combines TRBV28 and TRBJ1-5; the D gene remains uncertain. Specimen: PBMCs. CDR3 reads: CASSSFTGSNQPQHF. In nucleotide form, the sequence is TGTGCCAGCAGTTCCTTCACGGGATCCAATCAGCCCCAGCATTTT.